This T cell receptor beta chain was captured in a study of cytomegalovirus exposure and HLA in healthy donors. Healthy donors of bone marrow made up the group. With regard to this clone: Antigen: not known.

The CDR3 consists of 16 residues. Trimming at V came to 0 bases and at J to 2 bases, leaving 5 bases not matched to a gene. CDR1 and CDR2 from the germline V gene are SGHRS and YFSETQ. Broader study findings: A later analysis appeared to link common viral pathogens to several of the most significant clusters. Testing in vitro showed a few CMV-associated chains specific for CMV antigens. The dataset shows that most TCR sequences were rare, while some public TCRs occurred in many donors.

The PCR had 60 Vbeta and 13 Jbeta primers. This table comes from immunoSEQ multiplex PCR, and its TCRdb copy is limited to in-frame clones, with some not included. The sample yields 100,000 to 150,000 clones, roughly 75% seen once. This receptor was taken from a female donor in good health and CMV-seronegative. J is TRBJ2-3 and V is TRBV5-1, with TRBD1 matching over 8 bases. The specimen sequenced was PBMCs. CDR3 DNA: TGCGCCAGCAGCTTGGGACAGGGGAGGTTCACAGATACGCAGTATTTT. Its translation: CASSLGQGRFTDTQYF. Full variable domain (rest looked up from reference TRBV5-1 and TRBJ2-3): KAGVTQTPRYLIKTRGQQVTLSCSPISGHRSVSWYQQTPGQGLQFLFEYFSETQRNKGNFPGRFSGRQFSNSRSEMNVSTLELGDSALYLCASSLGQGRFTDTQYFGPGTRLTVL.